This TCR beta chain was sequenced during a study of human T cells and chemical hapten exposure. Study-level information: Donors were sensitized with 2% DPC on the upper inner arm. Across the whole study, which lasted about 6 months, patients were given diphenylcyclopropenone on the scalp once a week.

The CDR3 length is 15 residues. Per the germline V gene, CDR1 is DFQATT and CDR2 is SNEGSKA (reference sequence). V trimming: 0 bases; J trimming: 10 bases; junction bases outside the gene matches: 8. The table lists this clonotype with many counts. TCRdb called the RACE reads again in MiXCR, with one record for every CDR3 protein. The repertoire holds approximately 60,000 distinct CDR3 sequences, with approximately 10% as singletons. Time point meaning: patch test 3, about 24 weeks after DPC sensitization. Noted treatment: therapeutic diphenylcyclopropenone sensitization with weekly scalp DPC. At every patch-test visit, blood was drawn before the patch test was applied.

The receptor's source is a woman between 25 and 40 years old with alopecia areata. Some clones in this sample may be carry-over from other donors' samples. The specimen was whole blood, collected in connection with sensitization to the hapten diphenylcyclopropenone (DPC). The chain employs TRBV20-1 and TRBJ1-6, with TRBD1 identical over 8 bases. CDR3 sequence: CSARDYRGYNSPLHF. DNA of the CDR3: TGCAGTGCTAGAGACTACAGGGGGTACAACTCACCCCTCCACTTT.